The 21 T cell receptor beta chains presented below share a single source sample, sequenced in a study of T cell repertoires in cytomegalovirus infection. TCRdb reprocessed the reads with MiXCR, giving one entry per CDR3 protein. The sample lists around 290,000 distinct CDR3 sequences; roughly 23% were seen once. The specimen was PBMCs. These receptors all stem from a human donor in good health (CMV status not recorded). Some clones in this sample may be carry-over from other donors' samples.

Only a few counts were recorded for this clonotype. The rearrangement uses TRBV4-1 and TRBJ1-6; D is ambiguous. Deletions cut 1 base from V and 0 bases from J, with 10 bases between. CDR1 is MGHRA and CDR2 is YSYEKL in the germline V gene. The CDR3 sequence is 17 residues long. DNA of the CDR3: TGCGCCAGCAGCCAAGGGGAGTTCAGCTCCTATAATTCACCCCTCCACTTT. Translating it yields CASSQGEFSSYNSPLHF.

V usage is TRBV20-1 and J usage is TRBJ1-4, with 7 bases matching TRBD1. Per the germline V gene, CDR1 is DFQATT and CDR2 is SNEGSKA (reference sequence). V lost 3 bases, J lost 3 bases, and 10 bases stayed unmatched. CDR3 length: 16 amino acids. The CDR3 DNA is TGCAGTGCTAGGCGCCAGGGGGGGCGAGCTAATGAAAAACTGTTTTTT. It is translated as CSARRQGGRANEKLFF.

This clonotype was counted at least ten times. The DNA for the CDR3 is TGTGCCAGCAGTTCCATATACCCCAGGTACGAGCAGTACTTC. Its protein is CASSSIYPRYEQYF. V and J are TRBV28 and TRBJ2-7; D unresolved. CDR3 size: 14 residues. The V gene's germline CDR1 is MDHEN and CDR2 SYDVKM. Trimming left V 4 bases short and J 4 bases short, with 14 bases between.

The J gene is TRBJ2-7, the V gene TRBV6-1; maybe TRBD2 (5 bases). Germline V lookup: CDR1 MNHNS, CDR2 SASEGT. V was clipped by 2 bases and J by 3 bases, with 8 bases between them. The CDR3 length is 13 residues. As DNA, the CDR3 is TGTGCCAGCAGTGAAAGTCGGGGCTACGAGCAGTACTTC. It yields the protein CASSESRGYEQYF.

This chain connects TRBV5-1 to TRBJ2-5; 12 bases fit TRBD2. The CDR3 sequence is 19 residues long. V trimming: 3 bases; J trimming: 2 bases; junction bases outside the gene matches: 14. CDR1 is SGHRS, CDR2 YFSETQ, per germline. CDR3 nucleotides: TGCGCCAGCAGCTCGTGGAGGCCGGGACTAGCGGGCCAGCAAGAGACCCAGTACTTC. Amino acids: CASSSWRPGLAGQQETQYF. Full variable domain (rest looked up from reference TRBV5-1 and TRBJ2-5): KAGVTQTPRYLIKTRGQQVTLSCSPISGHRSVSWYQQTPGQGLQFLFEYFSETQRNKGNFPGRFSGRQFSNSRSEMNVSTLELGDSALYLCASSSWRPGLAGQQETQYFGPGTRLLVL.

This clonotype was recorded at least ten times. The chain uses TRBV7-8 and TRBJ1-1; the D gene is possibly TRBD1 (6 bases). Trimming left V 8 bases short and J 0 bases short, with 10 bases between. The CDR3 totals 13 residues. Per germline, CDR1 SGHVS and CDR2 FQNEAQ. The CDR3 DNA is TGTGCCAGCCGGCAGGGGATGAACACTGAAGCTTTCTTT. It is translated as CASRQGMNTEAFF.

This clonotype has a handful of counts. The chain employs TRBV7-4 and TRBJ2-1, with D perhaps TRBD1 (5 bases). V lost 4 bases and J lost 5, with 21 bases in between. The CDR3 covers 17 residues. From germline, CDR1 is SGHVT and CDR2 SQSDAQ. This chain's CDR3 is CASSSDPGRGAHNEQFF. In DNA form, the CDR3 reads TGTGCCAGCAGCTCCGACCCAGGCCGTGGGGCCCACAATGAGCAGTTCTTC.

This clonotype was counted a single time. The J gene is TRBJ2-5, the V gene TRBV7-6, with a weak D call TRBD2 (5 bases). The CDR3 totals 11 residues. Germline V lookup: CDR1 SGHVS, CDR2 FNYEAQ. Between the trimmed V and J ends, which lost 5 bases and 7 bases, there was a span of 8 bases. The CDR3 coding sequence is TGTGCCAGCAGCGGCGGGTGGACCCAGTACTTC. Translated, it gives CASSGGWTQYF.

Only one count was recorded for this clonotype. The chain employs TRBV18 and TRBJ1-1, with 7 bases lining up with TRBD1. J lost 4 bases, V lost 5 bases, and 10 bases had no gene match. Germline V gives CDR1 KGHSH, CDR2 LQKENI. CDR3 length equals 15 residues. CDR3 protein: CASSVDTGEATEAFF. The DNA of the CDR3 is TGTGCCAGCTCAGTCGACACAGGGGAAGCCACTGAAGCTTTCTTT. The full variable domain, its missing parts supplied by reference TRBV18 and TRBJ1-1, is NAGVMQNPRHLVRRRGQEARLRCSPMKGHSHVYWYRQLPEEGLKFMVYLQKENIIDESGMPKERFSAEFPKEGPSILRIQQVVRGDSAAYFCASSVDTGEATEAFFGQGTRLTVV.

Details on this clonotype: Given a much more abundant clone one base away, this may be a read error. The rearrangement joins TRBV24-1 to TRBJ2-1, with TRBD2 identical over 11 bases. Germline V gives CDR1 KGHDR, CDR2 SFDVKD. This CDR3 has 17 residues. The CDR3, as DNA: TGTGCCCCCAGTGATTTGGGTAGCGGGAGGGCTAAAGATGAGCAGTTCTTC. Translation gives CAPSDLGSGRAKDEQFF.

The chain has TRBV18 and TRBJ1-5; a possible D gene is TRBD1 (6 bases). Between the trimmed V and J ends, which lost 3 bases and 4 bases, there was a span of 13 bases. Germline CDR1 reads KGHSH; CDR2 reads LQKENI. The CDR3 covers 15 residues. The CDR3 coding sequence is TGTGCCAGCTCACCTTTACAGGGAAGGAATCAGCCCCAGCATTTT. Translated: CASSPLQGRNQPQHF.

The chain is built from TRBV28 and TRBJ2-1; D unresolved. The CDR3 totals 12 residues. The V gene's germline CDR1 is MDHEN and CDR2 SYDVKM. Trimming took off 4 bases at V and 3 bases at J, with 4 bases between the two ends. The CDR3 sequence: CASSSNYNEQFF. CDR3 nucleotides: TGTGCCAGCAGTTCAAACTACAATGAGCAGTTCTTC.

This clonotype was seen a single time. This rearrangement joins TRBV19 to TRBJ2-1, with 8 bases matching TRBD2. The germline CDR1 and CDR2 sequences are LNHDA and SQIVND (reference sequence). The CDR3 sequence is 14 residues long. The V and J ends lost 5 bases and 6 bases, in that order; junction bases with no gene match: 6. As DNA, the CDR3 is TGTGCCAGTAGTCTCGGACTAGCAAGCAATGAGCAGTTCTTC. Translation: CASSLGLASNEQFF. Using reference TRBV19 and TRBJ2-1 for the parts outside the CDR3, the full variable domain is DGGITQSPKYLFRKEGQNVTLSCEQNLNHDAMYWYRQDPGQGLRLIYYSQIVNDFQKGDIAEGYSVSREKKESFPLTVTSAQKNPTAFYLCASSLGLASNEQFFGPGTRLTVL.

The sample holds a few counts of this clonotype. CDR3 in amino acids: CASSLGQGASQQYF. The DNA of the CDR3 is TGTGCCAGCAGCTTGGGACAGGGGGCTTCTCAGCAGTACTTC. The chain combines TRBV5-5 with TRBJ2-7; 10 positions match TRBD1. The CDR3 consists of 14 residues. Germline loops: CDR1 SGHKS, CDR2 YYEKEE (reference sequence). V dropped 0 bases and J dropped 8; count of bases not matched to a gene: 5.

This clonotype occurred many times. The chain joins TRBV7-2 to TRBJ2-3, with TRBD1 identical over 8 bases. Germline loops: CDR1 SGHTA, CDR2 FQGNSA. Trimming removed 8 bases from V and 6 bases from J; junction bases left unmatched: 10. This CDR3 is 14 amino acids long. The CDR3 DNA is TGTGCCAGCGGACTGGACAGGGCGGGGGATACGCAGTATTTT. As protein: CASGLDRAGDTQYF.

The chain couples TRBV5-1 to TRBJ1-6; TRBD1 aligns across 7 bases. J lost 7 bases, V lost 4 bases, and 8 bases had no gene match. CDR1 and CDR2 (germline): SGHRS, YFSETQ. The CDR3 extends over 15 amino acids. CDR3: CASSREGTANSPLHF. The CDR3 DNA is TGCGCCAGCAGCCGGGAGGGGACAGCAAATTCACCCCTCCACTTT.

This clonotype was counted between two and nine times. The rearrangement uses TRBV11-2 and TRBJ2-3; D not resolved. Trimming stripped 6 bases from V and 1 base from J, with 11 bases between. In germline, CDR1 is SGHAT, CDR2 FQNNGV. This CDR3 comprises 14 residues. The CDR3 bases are TGTGCCAGCAGTCCCACCCGGGGCACAGATACGCAGTATTTT. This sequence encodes CASSPTRGTDTQYF.

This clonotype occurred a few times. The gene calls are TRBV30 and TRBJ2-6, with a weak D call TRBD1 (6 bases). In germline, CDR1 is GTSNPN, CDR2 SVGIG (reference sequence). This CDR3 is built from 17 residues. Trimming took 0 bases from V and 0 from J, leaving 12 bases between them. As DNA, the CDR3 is TGTGCCTGGAGTGTACAGGGAACCTACTCTGGGGCCAACGTCCTGACTTTC. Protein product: CAWSVQGTYSGANVLTF.

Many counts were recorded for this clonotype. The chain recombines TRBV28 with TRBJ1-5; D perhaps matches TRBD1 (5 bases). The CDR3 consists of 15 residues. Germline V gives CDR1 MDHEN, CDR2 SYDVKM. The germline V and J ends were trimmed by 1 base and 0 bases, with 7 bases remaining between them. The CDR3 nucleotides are TGTGCCAGCAGTTTATTCCAGGGTAGCAATCAGCCCCAGCATTTT. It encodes CASSLFQGSNQPQHF. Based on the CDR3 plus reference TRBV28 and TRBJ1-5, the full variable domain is DVKVTQSSRYLVKRTGEKVFLECVQDMDHENMFWYRQDPGLGLRLIYFSYDVKMKEKGDIPEGYSVSREKKERFSLILESASTNQTSMYLCASSLFQGSNQPQHFGDGTRLSIL.

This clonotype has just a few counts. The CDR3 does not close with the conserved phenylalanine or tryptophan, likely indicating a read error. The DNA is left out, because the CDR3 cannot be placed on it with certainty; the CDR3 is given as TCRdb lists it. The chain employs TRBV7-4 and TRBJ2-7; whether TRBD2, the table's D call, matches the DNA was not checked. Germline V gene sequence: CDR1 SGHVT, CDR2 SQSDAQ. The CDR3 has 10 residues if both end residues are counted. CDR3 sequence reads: CASSLAGPIL.

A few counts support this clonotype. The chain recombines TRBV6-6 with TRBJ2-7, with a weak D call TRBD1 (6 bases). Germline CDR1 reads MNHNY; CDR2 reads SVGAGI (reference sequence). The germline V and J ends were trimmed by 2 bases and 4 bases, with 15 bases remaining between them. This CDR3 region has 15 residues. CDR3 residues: CASSYLGAAIYEQYF. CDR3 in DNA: TGTGCCAGCAGTTACCTGGGGGCGGCCATTTACGAGCAGTACTTC.